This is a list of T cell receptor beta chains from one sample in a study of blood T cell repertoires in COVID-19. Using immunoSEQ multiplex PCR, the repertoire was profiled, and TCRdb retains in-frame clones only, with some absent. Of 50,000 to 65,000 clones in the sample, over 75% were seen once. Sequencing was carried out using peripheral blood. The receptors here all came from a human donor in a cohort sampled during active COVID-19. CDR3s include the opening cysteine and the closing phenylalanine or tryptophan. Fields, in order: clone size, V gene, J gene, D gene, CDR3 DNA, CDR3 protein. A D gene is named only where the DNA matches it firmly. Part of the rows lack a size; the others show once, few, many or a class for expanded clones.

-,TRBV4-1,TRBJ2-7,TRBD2,TGCGCCAGCAGCCAAGAAGGAGCGGGGGGGCAATCCGAGCAGTACTTC,CASSQEGAGGQSEQYF
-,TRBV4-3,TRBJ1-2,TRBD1,TGCGCCAGCAGCCAAGATAGGGGACAGGGTCAGGGCTACACCTTC,CASSQDRGQGQGYTF
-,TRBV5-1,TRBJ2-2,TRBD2,TGCGCCAGCAGCTTGCTTGTTAGCGGGAGAACCGGGGAGCTGTTTTTT,CASSLLVSGRTGELFF
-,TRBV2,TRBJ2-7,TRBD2,TGTGCCACCCAAAGCGGGAGAGAGCAGTACTTC,CATQSGREQYF
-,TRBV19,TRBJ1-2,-,TGTGCCAGTTGCGACAGAAATAACTATGGCTACACCTTC,CASCDRNNYGYTF
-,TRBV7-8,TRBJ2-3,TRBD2,TGTGCCAGCAGCTTAGGACTAGCGGATTCCACAGATACGCAGTATTTT,CASSLGLADSTDTQYF
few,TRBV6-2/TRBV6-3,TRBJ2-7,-,TGTGCCAGCAGTGAGGGTAACACGCGTGCCTACGAGCAGTACTTC,CASSEGNTRAYEQYF
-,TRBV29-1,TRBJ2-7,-,TGCAGCGTTGAACCTAGCCATCCCTCCTACGAGCAGTACTTC,CSVEPSHPSYEQYF
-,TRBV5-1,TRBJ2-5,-,TGCGCCAGCAGCTTGGGGTACGGACAGCAAGAGACCCAGTACTTC,CASSLGYGQQETQYF
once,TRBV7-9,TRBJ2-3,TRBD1,TGTGCCAGCAGACCAAGACAGGGGTCAGGAGATACGCAGTATTTT,CASRPRQGSGDTQYF
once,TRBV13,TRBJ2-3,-,TGTGCCAGCAGCGCAGGCACAGATACGCAGTATTTT,CASSAGTDTQYF
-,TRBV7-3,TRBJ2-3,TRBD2,TGTGCCAGCAGTTCGACTAGCGGGGTATTGGGAGATACGCAGTATTTT,CASSSTSGVLGDTQYF
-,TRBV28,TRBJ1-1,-,TGTGCCAGCAACAGGGCAGGGCAGAACACTGAAGCTTTCTTT,CASNRAGQNTEAFF
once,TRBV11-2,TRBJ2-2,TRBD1,TGTGCCAGCAGCACATTCCGGGACAGGGGGCAGCAAGCACCGGGGGAGCTGTTTTTT,CASSTFRDRGQQAPGELFF
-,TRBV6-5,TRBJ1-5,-,TGTGCCAGCAGTTACTCGTACAAGAACAATCAGCCCCAGCATTTT,CASSYSYKNNQPQHF
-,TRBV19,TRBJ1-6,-,TGTGCCAGTAGTATAGACGACACCGCCAATTCACCCCTCCACTTT,CASSIDDTANSPLHF
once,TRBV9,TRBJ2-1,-,TGTGCCAGCAGCGTAAGGGGCGCTGAGCAGTTCTTC,CASSVRGAEQFF
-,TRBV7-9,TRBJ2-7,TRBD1,TGTGCCAGCAGCTTAGCGACAGGGGAAGGATACGAGCAGTACTTC,CASSLATGEGYEQYF
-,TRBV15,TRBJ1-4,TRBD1,TGTGCCACCAGCAGAGATCTTGGGACAGGGGTTGGAAAACTGTTTTTT,CATSRDLGTGVGKLFF
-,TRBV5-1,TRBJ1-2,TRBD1,TGCGCCAGCAGCTTGGAACAGGGGGGCTATGGCTACACCTTC,CASSLEQGGYGYTF
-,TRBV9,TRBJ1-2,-,TGTGCCAGCAGCGTAGGCAGAAACTATGGCTACACCTTC,CASSVGRNYGYTF
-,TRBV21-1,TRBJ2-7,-,TGTGCCAGCAGCCAGGAAGCGGGGGACTTCTCCTACGAGCAGTACTTC,CASSQEAGDFSYEQYF
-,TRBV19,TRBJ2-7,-,TGTGCCAGTAGTATTGCTGCCCCCCGGGGAGCCTACGAGCAGTACTTC,CASSIAAPRGAYEQYF
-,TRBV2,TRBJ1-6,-,TGTGCCAGCAAAGGGCAGGGACATCGAAATTCACCCCTCCACTTT,CASKGQGHRNSPLHF
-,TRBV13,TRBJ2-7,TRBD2,TGTGCCAGCAGCTACCAACTGACTAGCGGGAGCACCTACGAGCAGTACTTC,CASSYQLTSGSTYEQYF
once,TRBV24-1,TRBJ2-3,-,TGTGCCACCAGTGGGACTAACTTTACCGCTCTTACGCAGTATTTT,CATSGTNFTALTQYF
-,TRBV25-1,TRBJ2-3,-,TGTGCCAGCAGTTGCTATTCCCTGGATGCGAGGGGCACAGATACGCAGTATTTT,CASSCYSLDARGTDTQYF
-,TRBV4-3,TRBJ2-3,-,TGCGCCAGCAGCCAGGGGCCCTCGAGAACAGATACGCAGTATTTT,CASSQGPSRTDTQYF
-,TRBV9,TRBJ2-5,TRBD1,TGTGCCAGCAGCGCCGACAGGGTGAAGACCCAGTACTTC,CASSADRVKTQYF
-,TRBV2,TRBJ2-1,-,TGTGCCAGCAGTTTTACGGGACTCCACTCCTACAATAAGCAGTTCTTC,CASSFTGLHSYNKQFF
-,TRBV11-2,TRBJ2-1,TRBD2,TGTGCCAGCAGCTTAGGGGGCGGGGGAGCAGCGGGAGATGAGCAGTTCTTC,CASSLGGGGAAGDEQFF
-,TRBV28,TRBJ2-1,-,TGTGCCAGCAGCCAAATCCGGGAGCAGTTCTTC,CASSQIREQFF
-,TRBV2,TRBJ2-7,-,TGTGCCAGCAGTGGGCAGGTTCTAGAGCAGTACTTC,CASSGQVLEQYF